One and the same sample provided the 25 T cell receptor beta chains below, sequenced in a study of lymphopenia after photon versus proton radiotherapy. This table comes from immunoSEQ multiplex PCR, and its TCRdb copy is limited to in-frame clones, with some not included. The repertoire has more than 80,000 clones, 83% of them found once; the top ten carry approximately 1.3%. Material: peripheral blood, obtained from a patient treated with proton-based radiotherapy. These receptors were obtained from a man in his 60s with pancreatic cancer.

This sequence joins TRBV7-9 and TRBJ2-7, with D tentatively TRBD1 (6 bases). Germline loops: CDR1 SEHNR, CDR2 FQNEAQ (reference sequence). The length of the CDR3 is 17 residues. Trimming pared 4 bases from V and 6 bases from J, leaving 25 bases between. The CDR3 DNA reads TGTGCCAGCAGCTCGCCTTCGGGCCGCCCTCAGGGGTCCGAGCAGTACTTC. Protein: CASSSPSGRPQGSEQYF.

CDR3 sequence reads: CASMMSLGQPQHF. DNA for the CDR3: TGTGCCAGCATGATGAGTCTTGGTCAGCCCCAGCATTTT. The chain couples TRBV6-5 to TRBJ1-5, with no clear D. Deletions cut 7 bases from V and 6 bases from J, with 13 bases between. There are 13 residues in the CDR3. Germline V CDR1 and CDR2: MNHEY, SVGAGI.

The CDR3 sequence: CASSSGQGLKETQYF. The DNA for the CDR3 is TGTGCCAGCAGCTCCGGACAGGGCCTCAAAGAGACCCAGTACTTC. The J gene is TRBJ2-5, the V gene TRBV5-8; 8 bases are shared with TRBD1. This CDR3 is built from 15 residues. The V gene end was trimmed by 3 bases and the J gene end by 3 bases; junction bases not matched to a gene: 7. CDR1 is SGHTS and CDR2 is YDEGEE in the germline V gene.

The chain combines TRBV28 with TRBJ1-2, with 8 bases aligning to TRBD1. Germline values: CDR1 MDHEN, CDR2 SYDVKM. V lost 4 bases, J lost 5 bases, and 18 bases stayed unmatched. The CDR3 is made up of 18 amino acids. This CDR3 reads CASSSARFLTGAGYGYTF. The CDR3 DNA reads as TGTGCCAGCAGTTCGGCTCGATTCCTGACAGGGGCGGGGTATGGCTACACCTTC.

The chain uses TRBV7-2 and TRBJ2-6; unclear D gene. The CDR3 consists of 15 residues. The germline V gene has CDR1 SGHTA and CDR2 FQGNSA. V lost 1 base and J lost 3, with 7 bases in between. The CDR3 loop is CASSLGFRGANVLTF. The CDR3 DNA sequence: TGTGCCAGCAGCTTAGGGTTTCGTGGGGCCAACGTCCTGACTTTC.

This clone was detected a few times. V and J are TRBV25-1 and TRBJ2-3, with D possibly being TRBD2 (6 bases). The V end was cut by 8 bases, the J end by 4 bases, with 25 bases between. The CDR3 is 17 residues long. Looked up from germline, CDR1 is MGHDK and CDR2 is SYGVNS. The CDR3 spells CASVWGVPPSKSDTQYF. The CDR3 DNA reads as TGTGCCAGCGTGTGGGGGGTCCCCCCGTCTAAATCAGATACGCAGTATTTT.

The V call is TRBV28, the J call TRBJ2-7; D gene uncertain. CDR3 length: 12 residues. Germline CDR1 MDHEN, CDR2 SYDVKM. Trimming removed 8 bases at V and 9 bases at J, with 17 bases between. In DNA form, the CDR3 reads TGTGCCAGCGGGATCGAATGGGATAGGCAGTACTTC. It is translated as CASGIEWDRQYF.

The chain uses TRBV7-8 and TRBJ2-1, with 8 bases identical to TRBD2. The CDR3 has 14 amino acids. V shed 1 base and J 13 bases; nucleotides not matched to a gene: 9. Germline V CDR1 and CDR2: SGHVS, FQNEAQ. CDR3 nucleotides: TGTGCCAGCAGCTTAGAAGGTAGCGGGGACAACCAGTTCTTC. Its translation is CASSLEGSGDNQFF.

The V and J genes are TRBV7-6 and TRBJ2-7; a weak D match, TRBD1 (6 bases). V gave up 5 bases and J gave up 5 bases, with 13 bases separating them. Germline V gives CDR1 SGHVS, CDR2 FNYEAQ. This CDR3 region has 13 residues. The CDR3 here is CASSQQGFHEQYF. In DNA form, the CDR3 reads TGTGCCAGCAGCCAACAGGGCTTCCACGAGCAGTACTTC.

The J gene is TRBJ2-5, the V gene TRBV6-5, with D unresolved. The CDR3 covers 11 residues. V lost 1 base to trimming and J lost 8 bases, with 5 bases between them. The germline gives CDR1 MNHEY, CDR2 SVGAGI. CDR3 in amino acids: CASSYLQTQYF. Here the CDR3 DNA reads TGTGCCAGCAGTTACTTGCAAACCCAGTACTTC.

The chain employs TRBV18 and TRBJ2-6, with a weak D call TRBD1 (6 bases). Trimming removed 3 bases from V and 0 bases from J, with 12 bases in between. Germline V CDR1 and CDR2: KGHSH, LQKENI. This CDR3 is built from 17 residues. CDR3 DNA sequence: TGTGCCAGCTCACCGTTAGGACAGTTCTCTGGGGCCAACGTCCTGACTTTC. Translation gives CASSPLGQFSGANVLTF.

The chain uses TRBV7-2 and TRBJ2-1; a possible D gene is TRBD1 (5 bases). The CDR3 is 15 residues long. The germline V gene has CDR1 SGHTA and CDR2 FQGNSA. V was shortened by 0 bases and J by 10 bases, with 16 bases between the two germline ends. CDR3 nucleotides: TGTGCCAGCAGCTTAGCGCAGGGTTTGATGCGGGAGCAGTTCTTC. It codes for CASSLAQGLMREQFF.

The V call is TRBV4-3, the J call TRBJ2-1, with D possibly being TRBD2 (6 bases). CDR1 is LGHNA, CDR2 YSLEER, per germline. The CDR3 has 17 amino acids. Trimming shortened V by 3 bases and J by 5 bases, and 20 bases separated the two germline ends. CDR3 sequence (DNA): TGCGCCAGCAGCCAGCGGGACTTCTTGAAGGTGAACAATGAGCAGTTCTTC. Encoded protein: CASSQRDFLKVNNEQFF.

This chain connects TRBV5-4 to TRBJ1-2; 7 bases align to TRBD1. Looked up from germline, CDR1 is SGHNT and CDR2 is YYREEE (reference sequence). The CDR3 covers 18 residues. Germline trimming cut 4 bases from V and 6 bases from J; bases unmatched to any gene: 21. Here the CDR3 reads CASSNSQGGNPPLNGYTF. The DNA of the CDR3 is TGTGCCAGCAGCAACTCTCAGGGGGGAAACCCTCCGCTGAATGGCTACACCTTC.

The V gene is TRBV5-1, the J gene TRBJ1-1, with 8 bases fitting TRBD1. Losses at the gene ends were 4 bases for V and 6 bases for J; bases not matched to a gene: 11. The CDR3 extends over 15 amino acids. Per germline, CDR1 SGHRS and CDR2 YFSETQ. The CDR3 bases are TGCGCCAGCAGCCTATCCAGGGGGCTTGTCGCTGAAGCTTTCTTT. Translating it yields CASSLSRGLVAEAFF.

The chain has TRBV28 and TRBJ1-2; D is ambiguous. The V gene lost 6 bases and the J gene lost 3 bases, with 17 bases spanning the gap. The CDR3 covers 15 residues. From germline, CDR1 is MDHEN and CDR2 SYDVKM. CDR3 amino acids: CASSPADAPYYGYTF. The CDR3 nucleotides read TGTGCCAGCAGCCCCGCCGACGCGCCGTACTATGGCTACACCTTC.

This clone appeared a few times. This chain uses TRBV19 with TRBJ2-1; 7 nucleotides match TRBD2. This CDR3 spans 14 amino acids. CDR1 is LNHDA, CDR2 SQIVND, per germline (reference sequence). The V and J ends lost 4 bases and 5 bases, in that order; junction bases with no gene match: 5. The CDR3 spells CASSSGSTDNEQFF. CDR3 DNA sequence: TGTGCCAGTAGTAGCGGGAGTACCGACAATGAGCAGTTCTTC.

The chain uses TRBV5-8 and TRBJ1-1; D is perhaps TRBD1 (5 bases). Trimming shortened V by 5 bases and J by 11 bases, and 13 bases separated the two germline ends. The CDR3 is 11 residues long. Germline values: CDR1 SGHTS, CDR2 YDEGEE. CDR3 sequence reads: CASSTGTKAFF. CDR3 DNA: TGTGCCAGCAGTACCGGGACTAAGGCTTTCTTT. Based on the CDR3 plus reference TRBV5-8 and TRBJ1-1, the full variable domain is EAGVTQSPTHLIKTRGQQATLRCSPISGHTSVYWYQQALGLGLQFLLWYDEGEERNRGNFPPRFSGRQFPNYSSELNVNALELEDSALYLCASSTGTKAFFGQGTRLTVV.

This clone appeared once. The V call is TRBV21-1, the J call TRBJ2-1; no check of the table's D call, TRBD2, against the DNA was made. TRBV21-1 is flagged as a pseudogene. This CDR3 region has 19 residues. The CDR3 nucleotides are TGTGCCAGCAGCAAAGGAGGAAGCGGAAGGCCCGGGGGGTACAATGAGCAGTTCTTC. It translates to CASSKGGSGRPGGYNEQFF.

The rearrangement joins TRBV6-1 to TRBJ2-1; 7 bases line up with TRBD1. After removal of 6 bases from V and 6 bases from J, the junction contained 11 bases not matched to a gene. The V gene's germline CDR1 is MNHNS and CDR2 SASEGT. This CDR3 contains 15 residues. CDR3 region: CASSDSTGPFNEQFF. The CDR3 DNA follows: TGTGCCAGCAGCGATTCGACAGGGCCCTTCAATGAGCAGTTCTTC.

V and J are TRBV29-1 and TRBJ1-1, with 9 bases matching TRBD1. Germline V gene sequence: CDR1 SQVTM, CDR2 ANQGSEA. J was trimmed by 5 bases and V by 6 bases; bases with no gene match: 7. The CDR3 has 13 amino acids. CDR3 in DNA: TGCAGCGTAATGGACAGGGGCGGGACTGAAGCTTTCTTT. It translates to CSVMDRGGTEAFF.

The CDR3 reads CATSRDISTDTQYF. The DNA of the CDR3 is TGTGCCACCAGCAGAGATATTAGCACAGATACGCAGTATTTT. The chain links TRBV15 to TRBJ2-3, with D unresolved. The CDR3 is 14 residues long. The V gene's germline CDR1 is LNHNV and CDR2 YYDKDF (reference sequence). V shed 0 bases and J shed 0 bases, with 4 bases lying between them.

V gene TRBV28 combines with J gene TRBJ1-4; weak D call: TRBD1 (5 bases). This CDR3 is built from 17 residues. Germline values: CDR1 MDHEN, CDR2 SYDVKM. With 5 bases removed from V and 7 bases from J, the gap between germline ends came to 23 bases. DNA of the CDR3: TGTGCCAGCAGTCTACCGGGACTGGCCCTCGACGGTGAAAAACTGTTTTTT. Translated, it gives CASSLPGLALDGEKLFF.

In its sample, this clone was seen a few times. The CDR3 loop reads CAWSVGSAVSFGQPQHF. The DNA for the CDR3 is TGTGCCTGGAGTGTGGGTAGCGCCGTCTCTTTTGGGCAGCCCCAGCATTTT. V is TRBV30 and J is TRBJ1-5; D unclear. The length of the CDR3 is 17 residues. CDR1 is GTSNPN and CDR2 is SVGIG in the germline V gene (reference sequence). The V gene lost 0 bases and the J gene lost 7 bases, with 22 bases spanning the gap.

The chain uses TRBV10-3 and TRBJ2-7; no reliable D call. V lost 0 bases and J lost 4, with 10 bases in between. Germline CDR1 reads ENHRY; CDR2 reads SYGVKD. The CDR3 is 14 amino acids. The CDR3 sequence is CAISESNSLYEQYF. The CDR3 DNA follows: TGTGCCATCAGTGAGTCGAACAGCCTATACGAGCAGTACTTC.